A selection of T cell receptor beta chains follows, all from one sample in a study of T cell repertoires in cytomegalovirus infection. TCRdb recomputed calls from the reads with MiXCR, one row per CDR3 protein. In the table there are roughly 200,000 distinct CDR3 sequences, approximately 17% of which are singletons. The sequenced material came from CD8+ T cells from PBMCs. The receptors shown here come from a human donor in good health (CMV status not recorded). Some clones in this sample may be carry-over from other donors' samples. Each CDR3 is given with its conserved first and last residue. Fields, in order: D gene, V gene, J gene, clone size, CDR3 DNA, CDR3 protein. A D gene is named only where the DNA matches it firmly. Size values are once, few and many counts, or a class for expanded clones, and some rows have none.

TRBD1	TRBV12-3/TRBV12-4	TRBJ1-2	few	TGTGCCAGCAGTGCCGACCGGGACAGGCCTACCTATGGCTACACCTTC	CASSADRDRPTYGYTF
.	TRBV12-3/TRBV12-4	TRBJ2-1	few	TGTGCCAGCAGTTTCGGGACTCCTGCGGGTGGTGAGCAGTTCTTC	CASSFGTPAGGEQFF
.	TRBV7-2	TRBJ2-5	.	TGTGCCAGCAGCTCAAGAGGGGTAGAGGGAGAGACCCAGTACTTC	CASSSRGVEGETQYF
TRBD2	TRBV19	TRBJ2-3	.	TGTGCCAGTAGTATAGCCACCGCGGGGGAAGGGGATACGCAGTATTTT	CASSIATAGEGDTQYF
.	TRBV27	TRBJ2-2	few	TGTGCCAGCAGAATTGGACAGCCCACCGGGGAGCTGTTTTTT	CASRIGQPTGELFF
.	TRBV12-3/TRBV12-4	TRBJ1-1	.	TGTGCCAGCAGCCCGTCCCGGGGGCCGAACACTGAAGCTTTCTTT	CASSPSRGPNTEAFF
.	TRBV7-2	TRBJ2-5	.	TGTGCCAGCAGCGTCCGGGGCCAAGAGACCCAGTACTTC	CASSVRGQETQYF
TRBD1	TRBV7-2	TRBJ2-1	.	TGTGCCAGCAGCGTGACAGGGCCCTACAATGAGCAGTTCTTC	CASSVTGPYNEQFF
.	TRBV28	TRBJ2-2	.	TGTGCCAGCCCCCCGTCAAGGGGGTACACCGGGGAGCTGTTTTTT	CASPPSRGYTGELFF
.	TRBV12-3/TRBV12-4	TRBJ2-7	.	TGTGCCAGCAGTTTAGGACCCGGGGTCTACGAGCAGTACTTC	CASSLGPGVYEQYF
.	TRBV4-1	TRBJ1-1	few	TGTGCCAGCAGCCAAGTGTTGCAGAGGGGGGCTTTCTTT	CASSQVLQRGAFF
TRBD2	TRBV20-1	TRBJ2-2	.	TGCAGTGCTAGAGGGCCAGCGGGGGGGACCGGGGAGCTGTTTTTT	CSARGPAGGTGELFF
TRBD1	TRBV4-3	TRBJ1-1	few	TGCGCCAGCAGCCAAGATACAGGGGGCGCGTTGGACACTGAAGCTTTCTTT	CASSQDTGGALDTEAFF
TRBD2	TRBV6-5	TRBJ2-3	few	TGTGCCAGCAGTTACTCGGTGACTAGCGGGGGGGCGGCAGATACGCAGTATTTT	CASSYSVTSGGAADTQYF
TRBD1	TRBV6-5	TRBJ2-1	few	TGTGCCAGCAGGCCACAGGGGTCCTACAATGAGCAGTTCTTC	CASRPQGSYNEQFF
.	TRBV28	TRBJ1-5	few	TGTGCCAGCAGTTCGCCTTACAGTAGCAATCAGCCCCAGCATTTT	CASSSPYSSNQPQHF
.	TRBV29-1	TRBJ2-7	.	TGCAGCGTTTCATCAGACAGGAGCTCCTACGAGCAGTACTTC	CSVSSDRSSYEQYF
.	TRBV7-6	TRBJ2-7	few	TGTGCCAGCAGCTTAGGGGAGCCCTACGAGCAGTACTTC	CASSLGEPYEQYF
.	TRBV7-6	TRBJ1-1	few	TGTGCCAGCAGCTTTCCAGATCGCGGCACTGAAGCTTTCTTT	CASSFPDRGTEAFF
.	TRBV30	TRBJ1-1	few	TGTGCCTGGAGGGTGGGGACTGAAGCTTTCTTT	CAWRVGTEAFF
.	TRBV6-2/TRBV6-3	TRBJ1-2	.	TGTGCCAGCAGTTACCAGCGTCCCGGGACATCAGGCTACACCTTC	CASSYQRPGTSGYTF
.	TRBV6-5	TRBJ2-7	.	TGTGCCAGCAGTTACTCGACGGGTCTGAACGAGCAGTACTTC	CASSYSTGLNEQYF
.	TRBV6-2/TRBV6-3	TRBJ2-5	few	TGTGCCAGCAGTTATTACTTTCAAGAGACCCAGTACTTC	CASSYYFQETQYF
.	TRBV7-2	TRBJ2-2	.	TGTGCCAGCGGCATCCCCTCGTACCGGCCGAACACCGGGGAGCTGTTTTTT	CASGIPSYRPNTGELFF
.	TRBV28	TRBJ2-5	.	TGTGCCAGCAGTTTTGTCTCGAGGACAGTGAAGCGAGAGACCCAGTACTTC	CASSFVSRTVKRETQYF
.	TRBV7-9	TRBJ2-5	few	TGTGCCAGCAGAGGGGACGGGCGGGAGACCCAGTACTTC	CASRGDGRETQYF
.	TRBV6-5	TRBJ1-5	.	TGTGCCAGCAGTTACGGGCAGGGGAATCAGCCCCAGCATTTT	CASSYGQGNQPQHF
TRBD1	TRBV28	TRBJ2-7	many	TGTGCCAGCAGTTACGACAGGGGAGGCGAGCAGTACTTC	CASSYDRGGEQYF
TRBD1	TRBV23-1	TRBJ1-5	.	TGCGCCAGCAGTCCGACAGGGGGCCTCTATAGCAATCAGCCCCAGCATTTT	CASSPTGGLYSNQPQHF
.	TRBV12-5	TRBJ1-1	few	TGTGCTAGTGGTTTGGGGATAGGTGAAGCTTTCTTT	CASGLGIGEAFF
TRBD2	TRBV12-3/TRBV12-4	TRBJ2-5	many	TGTGCCAGCAGCTCCATCTTGACTAGCGAAGAGACCCAGTACTTC	CASSSILTSEETQYF
.	TRBV6-1	TRBJ2-3	medium-sized	TGTGCCAGCAGTAGACAACTAGAGGCGACAGATACGCAGTATTTT	CASSRQLEATDTQYF
.	TRBV12-3/TRBV12-4	TRBJ1-4	.	TGTGCCAGCAGCAATAAACAGGGAATGGGTGAAAAACTGTTTTTT	CASSNKQGMGEKLFF
TRBD2	TRBV4-2	TRBJ2-7	many	TGTGCCAGCAGCCAAGATCCTAGCGGGGGGGCTTACGAGCAGTACTTC	CASSQDPSGGAYEQYF
.	TRBV7-9	TRBJ1-2	.	TGTGCCAGCAGCGGACGAATACAGGATGGCTACACCTTC	CASSGRIQDGYTF
TRBD2	TRBV2	TRBJ2-2	.	TGTGCCAGCAACTGGAATAGCGGGGGGGCTGTCGACACCGGGGAGCTGTTTTTT	CASNWNSGGAVDTGELFF
.	TRBV20-1	TRBJ2-7	few	TGCAGTGCTAGAGTGGGTAGCGGGACAGAACCCTACGAGCAGTACTTC	CSARVGSGTEPYEQYF
.	TRBV30	TRBJ2-6	.	TGTGCCTGGAGTGTGGTAAGGCAGAACCTCTTCTCTGGGGCCAACGTCCTGACTTTC	CAWSVVRQNLFSGANVLTF
.	TRBV11-2	TRBJ2-7	few	TGTGCCAGCAGCTTAGATTTGGGAAGGAGGGTTACGGGCGAGCAGTACTTC	CASSLDLGRRVTGEQYF
TRBD1	TRBV6-5	TRBJ2-3	.	TGTGCCAGCAGTTTGACAGGGGGCTCGCAAGATACGCAGTATTTT	CASSLTGGSQDTQYF
TRBD2	TRBV7-2	TRBJ2-3	many	TGTGCCAGCAGCGTGAGCGGGGGGGCTTCAGATACGCAGTATTTT	CASSVSGGASDTQYF
.	TRBV7-3	TRBJ1-1	few	TGTGCCAGCAGCTATTCACCCGAAGCTTTCTTT	CASSYSPEAFF
.	TRBV7-9	TRBJ1-1	few	TGTGCCAGCAGCTTACGAACGGATGAAGCTTTCTTT	CASSLRTDEAFF
.	TRBV13	TRBJ2-3	.	TGTGCCAGCAGCGTTCCTGGGTACACAGATACGCAGTATTTT	CASSVPGYTDTQYF
.	TRBV10-3	TRBJ2-3	few	TGTGCCATCAGTGTAAGACAGGAGACTAGCACAGATACGCAGTATTTT	CAISVRQETSTDTQYF
TRBD2	TRBV6-2/TRBV6-3	TRBJ2-7	.	TGTGCCAGCAGTCGGGCGGGGGGCATCGACGAGCAGTACTTC	CASSRAGGIDEQYF
TRBD2	TRBV6-6	TRBJ2-1	.	TGTGCCAGCACCCCATATGGTGCTAGCGGGGGGCTCAATGAGCAGTTCTTC	CASTPYGASGGLNEQFF
.	TRBV29-1	TRBJ2-4	few	TGCAGCGTTTGGGGCAGGGTGGCTGCCAAAAACATTCAGTACTTC	CSVWGRVAAKNIQYF
TRBD1	TRBV28	TRBJ2-3	.	TGTGCCAGCAGTTTGACAGGGGCAGAGCCTAGCACAGATACGCAGTATTTT	CASSLTGAEPSTDTQYF
.	TRBV4-1	TRBJ1-2	.	TGCGCCAGCAGCCAAGCCCTAGCGGACGTAGGGGTACGTGGCTACACCTTC	CASSQALADVGVRGYTF
.	TRBV7-2	TRBJ2-7	few	TGTGCCAGCAGCTTAAAGTCCGAGCAGTACTTC	CASSLKSEQYF
.	TRBV25-1	TRBJ2-3	.	TGTGCCAGCAGTTCGTCGTTCACAGATACGCAGTATTTT	CASSSSFTDTQYF
.	TRBV28	TRBJ1-5	.	TGTGCCAGCAGTTTACGGACAGCCGCAACCCTGAATCAGCCCCAGCATTTT	CASSLRTAATLNQPQHF
.	TRBV7-9	TRBJ1-1	.	TGTGCCAGCAGCGGGGGACCAGGGACCCCGAACACTGAAGCTTTCTTT	CASSGGPGTPNTEAFF
TRBD2	TRBV11-2	TRBJ2-1	.	TGTGCCAGCAGCTTAGTAGCTAGCGGGGCACGTTACAATGAGCAGTTCTTC	CASSLVASGARYNEQFF
TRBD1	TRBV3-1	TRBJ1-5	few	TGTGCCAGCAGCCTGGGACAGGGGGCCTCTCAGCCCCAGCATTTT	CASSLGQGASQPQHF
.	TRBV6-1	TRBJ1-1	.	TGTGCCAGCAGGGGCCCCGGTGGGGAGATCACTGAAGCTTTCTTT	CASRGPGGEITEAFF
.	TRBV29-1	TRBJ2-6	few	TGCAGCGTGGAGGACTCGCCGGCCAACGTCCTGACTTTC	CSVEDSPANVLTF
.	TRBV12-5	TRBJ2-6	few	TGTGCTAGTGGTTTGGTACTCGGACACTATACGGTGGCCAACGTCCTGACTTTC	CASGLVLGHYTVANVLTF